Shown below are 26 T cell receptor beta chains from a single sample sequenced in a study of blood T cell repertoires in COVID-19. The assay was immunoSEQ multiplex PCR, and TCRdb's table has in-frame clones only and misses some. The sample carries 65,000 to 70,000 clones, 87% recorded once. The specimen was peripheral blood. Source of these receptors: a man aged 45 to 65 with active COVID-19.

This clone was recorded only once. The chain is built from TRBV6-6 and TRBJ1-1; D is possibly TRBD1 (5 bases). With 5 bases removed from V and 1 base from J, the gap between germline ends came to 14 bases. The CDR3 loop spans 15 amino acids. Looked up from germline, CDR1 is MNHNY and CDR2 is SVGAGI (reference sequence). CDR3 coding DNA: TGTGCCAGCAGTCTACTCGGGGGGGGGAACACTGAAGCTTTCTTT. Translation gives CASSLLGGGNTEAFF.

For the CDR3, the DNA is TGTGCCAGTAGGCTCGGCCCCGGGTCTGGGGCCAACGTCCTGACTTTC. Protein: CASRLGPGSGANVLTF. The rearrangement links TRBV19 to TRBJ2-6; D gene uncertain. The CDR3 sequence is 16 residues long. With 6 bases removed from V and 1 base from J, the gap between germline ends came to 13 bases. The germline V gene encodes CDR1 LNHDA and CDR2 SQIVND (reference sequence). Full variable domain (missing parts from reference TRBV19 and TRBJ2-6): DGGITQSPKYLFRKEGQNVTLSCEQNLNHDAMYWYRQDPGQGLRLIYYSQIVNDFQKGDIAEGYSVSREKKESFPLTVTSAQKNPTAFYLCASRLGPGSGANVLTFGAGSRLTVL.

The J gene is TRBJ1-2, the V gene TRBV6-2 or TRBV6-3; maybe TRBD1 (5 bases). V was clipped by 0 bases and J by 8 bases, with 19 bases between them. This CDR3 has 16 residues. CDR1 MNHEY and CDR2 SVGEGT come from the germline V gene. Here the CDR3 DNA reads TGTGCCAGCAGTTACTCGGGTCCCGGGACGGCGGGGGGCTACACCTTC. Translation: CASSYSGPGTAGGYTF.

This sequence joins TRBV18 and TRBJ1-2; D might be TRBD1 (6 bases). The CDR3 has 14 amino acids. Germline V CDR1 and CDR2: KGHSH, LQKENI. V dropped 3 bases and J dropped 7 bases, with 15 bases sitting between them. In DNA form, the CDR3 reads TGTGCCAGCTCACCTAAACAGGGCCAGATTGGCTACACCTTC. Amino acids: CASSPKQGQIGYTF.

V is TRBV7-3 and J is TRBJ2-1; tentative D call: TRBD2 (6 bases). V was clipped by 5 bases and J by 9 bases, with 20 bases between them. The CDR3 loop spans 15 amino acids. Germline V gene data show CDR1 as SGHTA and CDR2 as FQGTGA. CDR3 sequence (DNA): TGTGCCAGCAGCCTCGTAGGCCCGGGGGTTCGTGAGCAGTTCTTC. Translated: CASSLVGPGVREQFF.

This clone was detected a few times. The CDR3 is CASSQGSGGSTGELFF. The CDR3 DNA reads TGTGCCAGCAGCCAAGGGAGCGGGGGGTCCACCGGGGAGCTGTTTTTT. J is TRBJ2-2 and V is TRBV3-1 (or the pseudogene TRBV3-2); 9 nucleotides match TRBD2. Unmatched junction bases numbered 4, after V lost 1 base and J lost 4 bases. Germline V gene data show CDR1 as LGHDT and CDR2 as YNNKEL (reference sequence). This CDR3 spans 16 amino acids.

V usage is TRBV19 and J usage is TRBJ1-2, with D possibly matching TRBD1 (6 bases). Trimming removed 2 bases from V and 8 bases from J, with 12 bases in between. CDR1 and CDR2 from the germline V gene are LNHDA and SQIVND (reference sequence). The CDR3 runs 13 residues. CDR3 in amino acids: CASSIRNRDGYTF. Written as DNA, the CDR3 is TGTGCCAGTAGTATACGGAACAGGGACGGCTACACCTTC.

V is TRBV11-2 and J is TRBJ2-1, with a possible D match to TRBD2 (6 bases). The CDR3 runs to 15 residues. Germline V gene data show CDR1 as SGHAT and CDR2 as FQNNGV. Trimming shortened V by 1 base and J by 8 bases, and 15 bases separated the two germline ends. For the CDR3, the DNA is TGTGCCAGCAGCTTAGGTGGGAGGATGAGAGATGAGCAGTTCTTC. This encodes CASSLGGRMRDEQFF.

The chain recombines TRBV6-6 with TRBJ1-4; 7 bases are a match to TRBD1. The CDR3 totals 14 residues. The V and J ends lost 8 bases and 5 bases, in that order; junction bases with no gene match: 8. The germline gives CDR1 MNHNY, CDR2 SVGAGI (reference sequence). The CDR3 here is CASGRGQSNEKLFF. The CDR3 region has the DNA TGTGCCAGCGGCCGGGGACAGTCCAATGAAAAACTGTTTTTT.

In DNA, the CDR3 is TGCGCCAGCAGCCCATATATCGGGACTAGCGGCTACGAGCAGTACTTC. Its protein product is CASSPYIGTSGYEQYF. V usage is TRBV4-3 and J usage is TRBJ2-7, with TRBD2 matching 11 bases. The length of the CDR3 is 16 residues. Unmatched junction bases numbered 8, after V lost 4 bases and J lost 3 bases. Germline V gene sequence: CDR1 LGHNA, CDR2 YSLEER.

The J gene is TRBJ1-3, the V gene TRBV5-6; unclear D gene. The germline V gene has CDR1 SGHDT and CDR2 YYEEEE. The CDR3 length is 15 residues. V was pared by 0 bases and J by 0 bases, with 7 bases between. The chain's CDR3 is CASSLAGSSGNTIYF. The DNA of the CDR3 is TGTGCCAGCAGCTTGGCGGGGAGCTCTGGAAACACCATATATTTT.

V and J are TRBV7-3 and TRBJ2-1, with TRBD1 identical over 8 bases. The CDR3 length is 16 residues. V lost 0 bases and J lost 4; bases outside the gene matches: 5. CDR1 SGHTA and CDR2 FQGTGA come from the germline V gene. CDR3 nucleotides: TGTGCCAGCAGCTTAACGCCGGGACAGGTATACAATGAGCAGTTCTTC. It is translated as CASSLTPGQVYNEQFF.

The CDR3 protein is CASSPQESTGELFF. The CDR3 nucleotides are TGTGCCAGCTCACCACAGGAGTCTACCGGGGAGCTGTTTTTT. The chain joins TRBV18 to TRBJ2-2; no clear D. The CDR3 has 14 residues. V lost 1 base, J lost 5 bases, and 8 bases lay in between. The germline V gene encodes CDR1 KGHSH and CDR2 LQKENI.

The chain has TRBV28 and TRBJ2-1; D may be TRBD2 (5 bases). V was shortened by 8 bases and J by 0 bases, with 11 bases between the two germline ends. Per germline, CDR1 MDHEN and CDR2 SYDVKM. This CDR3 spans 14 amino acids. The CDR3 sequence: CASVRESSYNEQFF. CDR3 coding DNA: TGTGCCAGCGTGAGGGAAAGCTCCTACAATGAGCAGTTCTTC.

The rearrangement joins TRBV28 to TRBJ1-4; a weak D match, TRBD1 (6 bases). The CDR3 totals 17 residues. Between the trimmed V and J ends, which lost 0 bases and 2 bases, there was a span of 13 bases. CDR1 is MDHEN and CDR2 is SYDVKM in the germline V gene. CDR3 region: CASSLWSGVMTNEKLFF. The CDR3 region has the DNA TGTGCCAGCAGTTTATGGTCAGGGGTTATGACTAATGAAAAACTGTTTTTT.

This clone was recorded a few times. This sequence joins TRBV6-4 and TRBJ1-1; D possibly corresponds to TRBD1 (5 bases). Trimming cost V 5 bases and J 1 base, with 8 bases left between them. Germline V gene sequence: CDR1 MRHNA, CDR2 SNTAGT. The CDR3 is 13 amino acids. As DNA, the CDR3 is TGTGCCAGCAGTAAAACAGGGAACACTGAAGCTTTCTTT. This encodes CASSKTGNTEAFF.

CDR3 sequence (DNA): TGTGCCAGCAGCATACGGGACAGGATCACTAAGGACTATGGCTACACCTTC. Protein product: CASSIRDRITKDYGYTF. This rearrangement joins TRBV7-8 to TRBJ1-2; 8 bases are a match to TRBD1. Germline V gene data show CDR1 as SGHVS and CDR2 as FQNEAQ. J was trimmed by 3 bases and V by 5 bases; bases with no gene match: 14. CDR3 length: 17 residues.

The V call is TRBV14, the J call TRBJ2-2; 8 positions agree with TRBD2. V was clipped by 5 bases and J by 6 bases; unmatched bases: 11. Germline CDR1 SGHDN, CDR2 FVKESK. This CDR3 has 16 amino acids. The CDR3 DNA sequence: TGTGCCAGCAGCGCCGCACTAGCGGTTCCCGCCGGGGAGCTGTTTTTT. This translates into CASSAALAVPAGELFF. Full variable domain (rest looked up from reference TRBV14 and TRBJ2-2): EAGVTQFPSHSVIEKGQTVTLRCDPISGHDNLYWYRRVMGKEIKFLLHFVKESKQDESGMPNNRFLAERTGGTYSTLKVQPAELEDSGVYFCASSAALAVPAGELFFGEGSRLTVL.

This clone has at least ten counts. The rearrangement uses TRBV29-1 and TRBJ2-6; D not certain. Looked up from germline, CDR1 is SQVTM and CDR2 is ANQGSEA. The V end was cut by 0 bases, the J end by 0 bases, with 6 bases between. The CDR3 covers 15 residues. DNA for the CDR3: TGCAGCGTTGAAGATAACAACTCTGGGGCCAACGTCCTGACTTTC. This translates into CSVEDNNSGANVLTF.

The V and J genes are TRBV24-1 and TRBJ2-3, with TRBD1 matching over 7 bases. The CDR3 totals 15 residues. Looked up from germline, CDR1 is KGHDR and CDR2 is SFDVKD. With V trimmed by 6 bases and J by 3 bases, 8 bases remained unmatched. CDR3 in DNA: TGTGCCACCAGTATTCAGGGGGTGATGACAGATACGCAGTATTTT. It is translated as CATSIQGVMTDTQYF.

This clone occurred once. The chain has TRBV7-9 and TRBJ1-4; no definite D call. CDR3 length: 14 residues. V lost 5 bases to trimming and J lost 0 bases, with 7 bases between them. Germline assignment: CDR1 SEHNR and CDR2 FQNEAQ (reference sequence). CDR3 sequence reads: CASSLGATNEKLFF. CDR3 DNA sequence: TGTGCCAGCAGCCTCGGGGCAACTAATGAAAAACTGTTTTTT.

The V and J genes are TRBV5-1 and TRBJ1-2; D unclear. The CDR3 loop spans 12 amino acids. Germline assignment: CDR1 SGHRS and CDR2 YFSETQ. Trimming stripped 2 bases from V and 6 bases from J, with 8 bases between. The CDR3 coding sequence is TGCGCCAGCAGCTTAACCGCGGATGGCTACACCTTC. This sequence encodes CASSLTADGYTF.

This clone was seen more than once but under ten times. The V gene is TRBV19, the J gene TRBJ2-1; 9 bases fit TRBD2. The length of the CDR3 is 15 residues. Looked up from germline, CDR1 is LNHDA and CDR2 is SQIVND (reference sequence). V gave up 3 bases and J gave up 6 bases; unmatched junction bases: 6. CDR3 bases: TGTGCCAGTAGTATTGGAATAGCGGGGGTCAATGAGCAGTTCTTC. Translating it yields CASSIGIAGVNEQFF.

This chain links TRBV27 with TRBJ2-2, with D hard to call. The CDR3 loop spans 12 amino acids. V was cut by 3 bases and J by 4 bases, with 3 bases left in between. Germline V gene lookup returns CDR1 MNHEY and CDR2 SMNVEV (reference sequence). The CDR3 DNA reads TGTGCCAGCAGTTTCCGCACCGGGGAGCTGTTTTTT. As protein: CASSFRTGELFF.

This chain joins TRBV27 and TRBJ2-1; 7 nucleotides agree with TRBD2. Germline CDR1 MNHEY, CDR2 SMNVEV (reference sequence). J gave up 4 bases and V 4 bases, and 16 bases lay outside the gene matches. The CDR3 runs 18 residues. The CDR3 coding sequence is TGTGCCAGCAGTTCCGGGACTACGAACGTAAAGATTTACAATGAGCAGTTCTTC. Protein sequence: CASSSGTTNVKIYNEQFF.

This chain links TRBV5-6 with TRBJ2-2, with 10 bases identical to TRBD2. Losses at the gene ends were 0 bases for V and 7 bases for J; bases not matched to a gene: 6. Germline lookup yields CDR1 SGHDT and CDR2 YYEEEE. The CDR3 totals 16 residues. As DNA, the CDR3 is TGTGCCAGCAGCTTGGGGCTAGCGGGAGTTAACGGGGAGCTGTTTTTT. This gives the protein CASSLGLAGVNGELFF.